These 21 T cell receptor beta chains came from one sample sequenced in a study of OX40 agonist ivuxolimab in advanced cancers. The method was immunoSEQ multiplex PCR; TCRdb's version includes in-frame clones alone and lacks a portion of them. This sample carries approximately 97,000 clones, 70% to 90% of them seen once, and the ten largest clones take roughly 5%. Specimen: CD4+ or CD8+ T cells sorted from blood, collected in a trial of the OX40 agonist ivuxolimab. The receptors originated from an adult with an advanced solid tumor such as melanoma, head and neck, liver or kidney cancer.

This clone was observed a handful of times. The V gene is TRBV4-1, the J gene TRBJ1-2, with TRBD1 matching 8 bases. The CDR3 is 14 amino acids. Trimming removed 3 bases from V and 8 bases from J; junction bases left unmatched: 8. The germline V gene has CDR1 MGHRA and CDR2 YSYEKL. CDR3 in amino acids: CASSHGQGTGGYTF. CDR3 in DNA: TGCGCCAGCAGCCACGGACAGGGAACGGGAGGCTACACCTTC.

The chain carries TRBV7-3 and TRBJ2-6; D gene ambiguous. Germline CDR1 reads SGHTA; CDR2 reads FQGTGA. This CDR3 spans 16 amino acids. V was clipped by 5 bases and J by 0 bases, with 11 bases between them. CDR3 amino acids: CASSRKASSGANVLTF. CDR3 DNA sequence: TGTGCCAGCAGCAGGAAGGCGAGCTCTGGGGCCAACGTCCTGACTTTC.

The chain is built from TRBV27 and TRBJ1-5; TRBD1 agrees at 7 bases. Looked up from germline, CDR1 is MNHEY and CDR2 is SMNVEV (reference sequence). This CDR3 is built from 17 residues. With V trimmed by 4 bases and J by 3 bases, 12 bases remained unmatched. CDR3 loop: CASSSRGWTGYNQPQHF. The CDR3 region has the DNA TGTGCCAGCAGTTCTAGAGGGTGGACAGGTTACAATCAGCCCCAGCATTTT.

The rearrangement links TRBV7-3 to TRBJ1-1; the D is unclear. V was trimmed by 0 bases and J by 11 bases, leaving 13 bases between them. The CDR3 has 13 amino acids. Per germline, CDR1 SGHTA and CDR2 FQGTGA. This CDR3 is CASSLTREDRAFF. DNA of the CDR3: TGTGCCAGCAGCTTAACGAGGGAGGATCGGGCTTTCTTT. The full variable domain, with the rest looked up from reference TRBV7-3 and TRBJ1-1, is GAGVSQTPSNKVTEKGKYVELRCDPISGHTALYWYRQSLGQGPEFLIYFQGTGAADDSGLPNDRFFAVRPEGSVSTLKIQRTERGDSAVYLCASSLTREDRAFFGQGTRLTVV.

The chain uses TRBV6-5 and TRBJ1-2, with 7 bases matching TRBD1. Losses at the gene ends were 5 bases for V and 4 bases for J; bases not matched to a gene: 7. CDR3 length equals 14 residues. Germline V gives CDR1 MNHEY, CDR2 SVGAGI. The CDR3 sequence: CASSPGQKTYGYTF. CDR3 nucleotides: TGTGCCAGCAGTCCGGGACAGAAGACCTATGGCTACACCTTC.

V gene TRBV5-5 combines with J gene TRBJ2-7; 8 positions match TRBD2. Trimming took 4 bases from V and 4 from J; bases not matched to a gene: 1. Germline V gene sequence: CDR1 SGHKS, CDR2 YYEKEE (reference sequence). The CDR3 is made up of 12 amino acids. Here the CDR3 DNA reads TGTGCCAGCAGCCGCGGGGGGTACGAGCAGTACTTC. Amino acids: CASSRGGYEQYF.

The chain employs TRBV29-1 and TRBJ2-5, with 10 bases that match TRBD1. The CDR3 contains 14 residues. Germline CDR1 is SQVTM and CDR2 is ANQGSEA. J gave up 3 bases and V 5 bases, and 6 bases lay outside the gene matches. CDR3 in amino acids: CSVTPGQGKETQYF. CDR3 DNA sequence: TGCAGCGTTACGCCGGGACAGGGGAAAGAGACCCAGTACTTC.

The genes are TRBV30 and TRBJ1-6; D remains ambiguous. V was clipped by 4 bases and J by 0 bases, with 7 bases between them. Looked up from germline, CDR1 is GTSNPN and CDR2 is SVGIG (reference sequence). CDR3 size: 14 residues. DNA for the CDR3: TGTGCCTGGACCTGGGGCTCCTATAATTCACCCCTCCACTTT. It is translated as CAWTWGSYNSPLHF.

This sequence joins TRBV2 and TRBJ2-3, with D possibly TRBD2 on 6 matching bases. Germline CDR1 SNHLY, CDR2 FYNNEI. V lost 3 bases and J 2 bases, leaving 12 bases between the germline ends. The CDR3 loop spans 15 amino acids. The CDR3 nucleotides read TGTGCCAGCAGTGAGCCGGCGGGGTACACAGATACGCAGTATTTT. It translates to CASSEPAGYTDTQYF.

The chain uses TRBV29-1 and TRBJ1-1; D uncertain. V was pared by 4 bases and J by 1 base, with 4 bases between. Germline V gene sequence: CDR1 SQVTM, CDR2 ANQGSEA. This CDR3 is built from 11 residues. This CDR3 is CSVVRNTEAFF. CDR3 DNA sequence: TGCAGCGTTGTAAGGAACACTGAAGCTTTCTTT.

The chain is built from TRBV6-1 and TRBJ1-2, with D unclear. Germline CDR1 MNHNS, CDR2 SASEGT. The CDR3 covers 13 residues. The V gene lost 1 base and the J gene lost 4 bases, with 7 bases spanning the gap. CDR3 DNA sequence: TGTGCCAGCAGTGAAGGGCAGCTCTATGGCTACACCTTC. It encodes CASSEGQLYGYTF.

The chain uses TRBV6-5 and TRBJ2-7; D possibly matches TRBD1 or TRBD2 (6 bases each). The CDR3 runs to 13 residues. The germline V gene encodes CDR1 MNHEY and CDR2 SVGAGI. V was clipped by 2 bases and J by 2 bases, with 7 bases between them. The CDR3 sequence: CASSYRGAYEQYF. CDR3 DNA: TGTGCCAGCAGTTACAGGGGGGCCTACGAGCAGTACTTC.

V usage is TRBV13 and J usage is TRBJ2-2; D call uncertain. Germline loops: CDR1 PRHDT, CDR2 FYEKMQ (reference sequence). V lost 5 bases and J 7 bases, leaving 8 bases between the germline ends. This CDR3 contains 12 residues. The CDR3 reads CASSPTDGELFF. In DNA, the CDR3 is TGTGCCAGCAGCCCCACGGACGGGGAGCTGTTTTTT.

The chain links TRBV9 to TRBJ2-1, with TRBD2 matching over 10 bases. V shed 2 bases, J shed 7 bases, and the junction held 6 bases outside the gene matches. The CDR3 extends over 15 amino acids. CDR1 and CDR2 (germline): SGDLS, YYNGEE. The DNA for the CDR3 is TGTGCCAGCAGCGTTCGAGCGGGAGGGATAAATGAGCAGTTCTTC. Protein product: CASSVRAGGINEQFF.

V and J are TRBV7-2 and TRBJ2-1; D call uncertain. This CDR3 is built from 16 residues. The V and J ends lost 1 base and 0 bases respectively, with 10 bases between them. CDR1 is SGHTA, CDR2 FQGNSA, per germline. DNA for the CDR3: TGTGCCAGCAGCTTAGTTGTCTGGGGCTCCTACAATGAGCAGTTCTTC. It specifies CASSLVVWGSYNEQFF.

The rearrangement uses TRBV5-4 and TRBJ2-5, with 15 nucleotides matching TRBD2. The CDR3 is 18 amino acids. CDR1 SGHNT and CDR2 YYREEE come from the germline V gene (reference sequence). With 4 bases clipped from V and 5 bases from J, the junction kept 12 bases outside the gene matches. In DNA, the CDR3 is TGTGCCAGCAGCCCCTACCCCCGGACTAGCGGGGGGGGTGAGACCCAGTACTTC. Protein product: CASSPYPRTSGGGETQYF.

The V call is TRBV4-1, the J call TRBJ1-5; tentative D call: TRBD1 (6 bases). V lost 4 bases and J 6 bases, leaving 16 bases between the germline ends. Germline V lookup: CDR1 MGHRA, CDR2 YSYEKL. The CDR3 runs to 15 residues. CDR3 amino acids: CASSPGGGGGQPQHF. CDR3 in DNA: TGCGCCAGCAGCCCCGGAGGGGGGGGTGGTCAGCCCCAGCATTTT.

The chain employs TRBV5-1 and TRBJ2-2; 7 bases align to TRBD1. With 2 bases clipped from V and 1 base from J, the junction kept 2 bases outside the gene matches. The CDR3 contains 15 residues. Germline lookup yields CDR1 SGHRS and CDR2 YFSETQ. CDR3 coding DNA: TGCGCCAGCAGCTTTGGGACAGAGAACACCGGGGAGCTGTTTTTT. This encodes CASSFGTENTGELFF.

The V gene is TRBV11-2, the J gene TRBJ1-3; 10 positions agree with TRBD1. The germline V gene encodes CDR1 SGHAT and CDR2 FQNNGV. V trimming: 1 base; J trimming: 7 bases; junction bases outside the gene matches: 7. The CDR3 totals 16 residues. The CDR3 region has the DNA TGTGCCAGCAGCTTAGCGGGACAGGGGATCGGGAACACCATATATTTT. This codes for CASSLAGQGIGNTIYF.

CDR3: CASSFTRADEKLFF. CDR3 coding DNA: TGTGCCAGCAGCTTCACGAGGGCAGATGAAAAACTGTTTTTT. The chain couples TRBV7-9 to TRBJ1-4; D remains ambiguous. In germline, CDR1 is SEHNR, CDR2 FQNEAQ (reference sequence). V lost 3 bases to trimming and J lost 6 bases, with 11 bases between them. This CDR3 spans 14 amino acids.

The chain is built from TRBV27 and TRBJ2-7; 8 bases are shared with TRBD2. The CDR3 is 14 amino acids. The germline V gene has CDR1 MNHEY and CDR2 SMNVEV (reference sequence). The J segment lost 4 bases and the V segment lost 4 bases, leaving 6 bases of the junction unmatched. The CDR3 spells CASSSQRESYEQYF. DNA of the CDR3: TGTGCCAGCAGTTCCCAGCGGGAGTCTTACGAGCAGTACTTC.